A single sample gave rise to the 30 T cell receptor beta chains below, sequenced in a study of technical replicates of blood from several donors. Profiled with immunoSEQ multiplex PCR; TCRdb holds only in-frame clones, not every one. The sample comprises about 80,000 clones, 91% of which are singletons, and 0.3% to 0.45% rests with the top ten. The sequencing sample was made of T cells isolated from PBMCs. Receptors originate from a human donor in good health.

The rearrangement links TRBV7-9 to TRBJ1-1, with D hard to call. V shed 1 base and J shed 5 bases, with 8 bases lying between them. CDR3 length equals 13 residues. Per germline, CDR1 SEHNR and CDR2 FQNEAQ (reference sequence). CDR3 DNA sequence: TGTGCCAGCAGCTTAGAGCGGAGGACTGAAGCTTTCTTT. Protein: CASSLERRTEAFF.

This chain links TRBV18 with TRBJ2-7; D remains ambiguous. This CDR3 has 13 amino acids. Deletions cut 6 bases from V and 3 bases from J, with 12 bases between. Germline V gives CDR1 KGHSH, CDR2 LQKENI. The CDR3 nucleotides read TGTGCCAGCTCTTCTCCTAGGAACTACGAGCAGTACTTC. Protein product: CASSSPRNYEQYF.

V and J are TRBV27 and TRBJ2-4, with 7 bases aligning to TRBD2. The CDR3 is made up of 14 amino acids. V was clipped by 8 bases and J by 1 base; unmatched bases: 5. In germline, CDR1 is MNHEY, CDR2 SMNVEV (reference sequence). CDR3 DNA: TGTGCCAGCGGATGGGGGGGGGCCAAAAACATTCAGTACTTC. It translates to CASGWGGAKNIQYF.

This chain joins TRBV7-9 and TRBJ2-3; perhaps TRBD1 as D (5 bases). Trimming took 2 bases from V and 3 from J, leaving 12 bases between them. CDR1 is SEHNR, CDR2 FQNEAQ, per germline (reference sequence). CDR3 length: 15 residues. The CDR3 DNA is TGTGCCAGCAGCTTACGATCTTCAGGGACAGATACGCAGTATTTT. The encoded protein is CASSLRSSGTDTQYF.

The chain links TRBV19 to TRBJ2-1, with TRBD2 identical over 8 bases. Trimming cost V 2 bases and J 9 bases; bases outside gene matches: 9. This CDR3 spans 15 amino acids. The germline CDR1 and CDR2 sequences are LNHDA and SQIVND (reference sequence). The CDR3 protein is CASSIFREGHGEQFF. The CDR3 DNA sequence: TGTGCCAGTAGTATATTCCGGGAGGGCCACGGTGAGCAGTTCTTC.

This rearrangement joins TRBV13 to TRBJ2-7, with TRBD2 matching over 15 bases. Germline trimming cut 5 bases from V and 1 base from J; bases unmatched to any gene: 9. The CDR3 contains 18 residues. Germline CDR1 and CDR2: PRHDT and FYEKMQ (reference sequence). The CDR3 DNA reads TGTGCCAGCAGCCTGGGACTAGCGGGAGGCCTGATATCCTACGAGCAGTACTTC. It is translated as CASSLGLAGGLISYEQYF.

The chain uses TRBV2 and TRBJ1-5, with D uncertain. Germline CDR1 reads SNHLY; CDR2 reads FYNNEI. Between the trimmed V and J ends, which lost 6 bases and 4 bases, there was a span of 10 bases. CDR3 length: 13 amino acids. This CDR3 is CASRYGPNQPQHF. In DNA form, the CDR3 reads TGTGCCAGCAGATATGGCCCAAATCAGCCCCAGCATTTT.

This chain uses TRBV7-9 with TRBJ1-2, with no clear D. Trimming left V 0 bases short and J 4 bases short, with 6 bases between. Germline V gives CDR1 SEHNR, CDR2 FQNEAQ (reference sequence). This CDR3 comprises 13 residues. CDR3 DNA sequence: TGTGCCAGCAGCTTAGCGGGCCCCTATGGCTACACCTTC. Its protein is CASSLAGPYGYTF.

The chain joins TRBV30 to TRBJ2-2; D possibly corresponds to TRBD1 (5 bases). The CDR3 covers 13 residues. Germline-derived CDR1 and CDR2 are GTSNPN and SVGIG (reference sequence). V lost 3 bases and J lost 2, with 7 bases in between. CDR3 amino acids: CAWRTDNTGELFF. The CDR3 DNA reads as TGTGCCTGGAGGACAGATAACACCGGGGAGCTGTTTTTT.

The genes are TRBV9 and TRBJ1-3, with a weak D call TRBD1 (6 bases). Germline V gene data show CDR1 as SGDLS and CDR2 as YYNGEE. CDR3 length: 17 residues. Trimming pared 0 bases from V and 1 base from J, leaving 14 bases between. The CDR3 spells CASSVGWGGRSGNTIYF. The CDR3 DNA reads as TGTGCCAGCAGCGTAGGGTGGGGGGGCAGGTCTGGAAACACCATATATTTT.

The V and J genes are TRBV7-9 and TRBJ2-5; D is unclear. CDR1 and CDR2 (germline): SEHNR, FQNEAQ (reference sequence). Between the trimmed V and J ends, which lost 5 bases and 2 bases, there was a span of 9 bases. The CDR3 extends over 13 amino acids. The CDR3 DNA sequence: TGTGCCAGCAGCCCGGAACTACAAGAGACCCAGTACTTC. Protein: CASSPELQETQYF. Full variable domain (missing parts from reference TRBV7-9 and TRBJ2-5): DTGVSQNPRHKITKRGQNVTFRCDPISEHNRLYWYRQTLGQGPEFLTYFQNEAQLEKSRLLSDRFSAERPKGSFSTLEIQRTEQGDSAMYLCASSPELQETQYFGPGTRLLVL.

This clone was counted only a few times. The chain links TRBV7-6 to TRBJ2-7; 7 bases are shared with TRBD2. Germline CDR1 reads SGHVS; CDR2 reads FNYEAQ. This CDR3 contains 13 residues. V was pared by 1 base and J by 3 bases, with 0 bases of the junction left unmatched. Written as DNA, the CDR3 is TGTGCCAGCAGCTTAGGGGGGGGCTACGAGCAGTACTTC. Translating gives CASSLGGGYEQYF.

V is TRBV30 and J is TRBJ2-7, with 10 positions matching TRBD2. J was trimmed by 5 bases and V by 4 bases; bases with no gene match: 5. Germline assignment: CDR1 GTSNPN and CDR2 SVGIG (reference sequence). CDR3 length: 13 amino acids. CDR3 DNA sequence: TGTGCCTGGACAGCAACTAGCGGGAACGAGCAGTACTTC. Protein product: CAWTATSGNEQYF. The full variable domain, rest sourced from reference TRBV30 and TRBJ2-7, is SQTIHQWPATLVQPVGSPLSLECTVEGTSNPNLYWYRQAAGRGLQLLFYSVGIGQISSEVPQNLSASRPQDRQFILSSKKLLLSDSGFYLCAWTATSGNEQYFGPGTRLTVT.

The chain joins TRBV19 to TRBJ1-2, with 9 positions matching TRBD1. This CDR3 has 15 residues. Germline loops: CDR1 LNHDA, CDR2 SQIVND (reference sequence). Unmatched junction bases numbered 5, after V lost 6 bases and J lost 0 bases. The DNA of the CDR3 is TGTGCCAGTAGCCCCGGGACAGGGACTAACTATGGCTACACCTTC. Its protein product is CASSPGTGTNYGYTF.

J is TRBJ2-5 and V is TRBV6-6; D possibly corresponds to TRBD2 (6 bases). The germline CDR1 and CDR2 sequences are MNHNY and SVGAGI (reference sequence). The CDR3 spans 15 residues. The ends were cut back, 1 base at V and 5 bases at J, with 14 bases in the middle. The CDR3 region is CASSYYGGGEETQYF. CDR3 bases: TGTGCCAGCAGTTACTATGGGGGAGGAGAGGAGACCCAGTACTTC.

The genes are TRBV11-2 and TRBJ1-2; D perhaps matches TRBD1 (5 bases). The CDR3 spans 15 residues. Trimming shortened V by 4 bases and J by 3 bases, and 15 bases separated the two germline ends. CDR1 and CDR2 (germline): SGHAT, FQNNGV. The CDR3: CASSSDRALYYGYTF. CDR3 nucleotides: TGTGCCAGCAGCTCCGACAGAGCCTTGTACTATGGCTACACCTTC.

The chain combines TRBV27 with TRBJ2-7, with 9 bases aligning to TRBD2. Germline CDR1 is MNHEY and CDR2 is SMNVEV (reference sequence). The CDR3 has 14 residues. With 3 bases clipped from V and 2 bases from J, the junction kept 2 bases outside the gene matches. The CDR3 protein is CASSLTSGPYEQYF. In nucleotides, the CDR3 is TGTGCCAGCAGTTTGACTAGCGGACCCTACGAGCAGTACTTC.

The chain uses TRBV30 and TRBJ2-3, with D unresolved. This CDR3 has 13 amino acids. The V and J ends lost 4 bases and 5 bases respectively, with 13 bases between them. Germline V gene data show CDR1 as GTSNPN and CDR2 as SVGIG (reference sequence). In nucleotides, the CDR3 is TGTGCCTGGAACTATGAGGTACAAGATACGCAGTATTTT. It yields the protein CAWNYEVQDTQYF.

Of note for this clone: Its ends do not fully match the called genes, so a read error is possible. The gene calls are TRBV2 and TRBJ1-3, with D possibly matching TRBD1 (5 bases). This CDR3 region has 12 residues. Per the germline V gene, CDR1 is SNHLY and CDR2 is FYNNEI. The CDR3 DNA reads TGTGCCAGCAGCGGCGCAGACCGGGACTTAAATTTT. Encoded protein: CASSGADRDLNF.

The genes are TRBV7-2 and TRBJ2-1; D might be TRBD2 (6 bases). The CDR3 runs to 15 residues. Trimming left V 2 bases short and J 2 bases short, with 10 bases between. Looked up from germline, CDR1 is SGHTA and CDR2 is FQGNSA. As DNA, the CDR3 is TGTGCCAGCAGCTTAACGCGCGGGACCTACAATGAGCAGTTCTTC. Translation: CASSLTRGTYNEQFF.

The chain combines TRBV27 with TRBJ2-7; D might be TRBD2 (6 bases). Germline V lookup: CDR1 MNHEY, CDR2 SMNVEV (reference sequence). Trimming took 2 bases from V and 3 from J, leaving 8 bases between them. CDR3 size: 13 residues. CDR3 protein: CASSLTGVYEQYF. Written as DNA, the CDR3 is TGTGCCAGCAGTTTAACGGGGGTCTACGAGCAGTACTTC.

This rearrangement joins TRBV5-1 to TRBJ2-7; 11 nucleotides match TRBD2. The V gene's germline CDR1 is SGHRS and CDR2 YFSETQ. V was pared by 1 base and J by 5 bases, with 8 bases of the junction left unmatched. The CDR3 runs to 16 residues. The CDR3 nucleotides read TGCGCCAGCAGCTTGACGAATAGCGGGAGGGCCGACGAGCAGTACTTC. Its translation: CASSLTNSGRADEQYF.

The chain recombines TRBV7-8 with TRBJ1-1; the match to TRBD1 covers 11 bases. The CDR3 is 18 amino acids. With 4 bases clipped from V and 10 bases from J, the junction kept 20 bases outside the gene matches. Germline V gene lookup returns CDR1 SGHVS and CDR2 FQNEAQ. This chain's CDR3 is CASSSPRDRGIDFQRAFF. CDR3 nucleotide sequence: TGTGCCAGCAGCTCGCCCAGGGACAGGGGGATCGATTTTCAGCGAGCTTTCTTT.

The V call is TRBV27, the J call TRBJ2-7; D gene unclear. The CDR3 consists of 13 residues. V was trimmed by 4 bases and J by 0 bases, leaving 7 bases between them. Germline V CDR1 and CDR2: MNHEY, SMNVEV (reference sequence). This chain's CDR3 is CASSYLPSYEQYF. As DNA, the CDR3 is TGTGCCAGCAGTTACCTACCCTCCTACGAGCAGTACTTC.

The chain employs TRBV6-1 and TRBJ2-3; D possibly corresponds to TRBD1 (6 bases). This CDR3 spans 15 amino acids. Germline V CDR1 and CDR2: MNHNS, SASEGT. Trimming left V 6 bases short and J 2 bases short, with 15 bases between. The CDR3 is CASRDRDMDTDTQYF. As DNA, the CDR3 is TGTGCCAGCAGGGACCGGGACATGGACACAGATACGCAGTATTTT.

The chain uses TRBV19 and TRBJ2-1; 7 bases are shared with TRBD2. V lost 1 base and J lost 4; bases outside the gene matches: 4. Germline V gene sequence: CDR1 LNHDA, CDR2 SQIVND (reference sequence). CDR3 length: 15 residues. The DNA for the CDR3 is TGTGCCAGTAGTATAGGCGGGAGACTTTACAATGAGCAGTTCTTC. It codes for CASSIGGRLYNEQFF.

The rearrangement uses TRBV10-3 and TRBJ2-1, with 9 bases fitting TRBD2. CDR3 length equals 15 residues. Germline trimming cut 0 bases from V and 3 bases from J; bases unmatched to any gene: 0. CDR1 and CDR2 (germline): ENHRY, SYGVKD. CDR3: CAISESREGYNEQFF. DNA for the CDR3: TGTGCCATCAGTGAGTCGCGGGAGGGCTACAATGAGCAGTTCTTC.

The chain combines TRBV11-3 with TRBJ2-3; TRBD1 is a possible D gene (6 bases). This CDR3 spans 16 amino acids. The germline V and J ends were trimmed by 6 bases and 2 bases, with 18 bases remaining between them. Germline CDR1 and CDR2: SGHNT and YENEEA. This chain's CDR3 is CASSSRGRGATDTQYF. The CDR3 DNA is TGTGCCAGCAGTTCCAGGGGTAGAGGGGCCACAGATACGCAGTATTTT.

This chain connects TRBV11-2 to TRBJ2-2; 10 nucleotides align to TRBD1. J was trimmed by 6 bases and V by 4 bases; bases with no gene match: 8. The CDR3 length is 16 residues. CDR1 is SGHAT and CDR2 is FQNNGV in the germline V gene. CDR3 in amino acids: CASSSSGTGVSGELFF. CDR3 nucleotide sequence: TGTGCCAGCAGCTCTTCCGGGACAGGGGTATCCGGGGAGCTGTTTTTT.

This CDR3 is CSVVRGDTEAFF. CDR3 nucleotide sequence: TGCAGCGTTGTTAGGGGCGACACTGAAGCTTTCTTT. The chain uses TRBV29-1 and TRBJ1-1; a possible D gene is TRBD1 (5 bases). The CDR3 spans 12 residues. With 4 bases removed from V and 3 bases from J, the gap between germline ends came to 9 bases. Germline CDR1 and CDR2: SQVTM and ANQGSEA.